A selection of T cell receptor beta chains follows, all from one sample in a study of T cell changes during pregnancy in multiple sclerosis. Measured with immunoSEQ multiplex PCR; TCRdb has only the in-frame clones, and not every one. This sample carries 70,000 to 95,000 clones, about 91% of them seen once, and the ten largest clones take around 2%. This material consisted of peripheral blood, taken before pregnancy. These receptor sequences come from a female donor with multiple sclerosis, enrolled in a pregnancy study. The CDR3 runs from the conserved cysteine through the conserved F or W. D genes are given only for firm matches. The size of a clone is reported for some rows only, either as once, few or many, or as a class for expanded clones.

V gene: TRBV7-2
D gene: .
J gene: TRBJ2-1
clone size: .
CDR3 protein: CASSPGRGRLEFF
CDR3 DNA: TGTGCCAGCAGCCCGGGCCGGGGTCGGCTCGAGTTCTTC

V gene: TRBV7-9
D gene: .
J gene: TRBJ2-7
clone size: .
CDR3 protein: CASSLLVDYEQYF
CDR3 DNA: TGTGCCAGCAGCTTGCTAGTTGACTACGAGCAGTACTTC

V gene: TRBV6-5
D gene: TRBD1
J gene: TRBJ2-7
clone size: .
CDR3 protein: CASSYSMGQGAKQYF
CDR3 DNA: TGTGCCAGCAGTTACAGTATGGGACAGGGGGCTAAGCAGTACTTC

V gene: TRBV19
D gene: TRBD1
J gene: TRBJ1-1
clone size: few
CDR3 protein: CASSTGQLIMNTEAFF
CDR3 DNA: TGTGCCAGTAGTACGGGACAGCTCATCATGAACACTGAAGCTTTCTTT

V gene: TRBV5-4
D gene: .
J gene: TRBJ2-3
clone size: .
CDR3 protein: CASSRDTLSTDTQYF
CDR3 DNA: TGTGCCAGCAGCCGGGACACCCTAAGCACAGATACGCAGTATTTT

V gene: TRBV7-2
D gene: .
J gene: TRBJ1-2
clone size: .
CDR3 protein: CASSWRGRDYGYTF
CDR3 DNA: TGTGCCAGCAGCTGGAGGGGCAGGGACTATGGCTACACCTTC

V gene: TRBV7-6
D gene: .
J gene: TRBJ2-7
clone size: .
CDR3 protein: CASSLGGDSHEQYF
CDR3 DNA: TGTGCCAGCAGCTTAGGGGGCGACAGCCACGAGCAGTACTTC

V gene: TRBV5-1
D gene: .
J gene: TRBJ1-5
clone size: .
CDR3 protein: CASSLQGLGQPQHF
CDR3 DNA: TGCGCCAGCAGCTTGCAGGGGCTGGGACAGCCCCAGCATTTT

V gene: TRBV7-9
D gene: .
J gene: TRBJ1-5
clone size: .
CDR3 protein: CASSLGPSGNQPQHF
CDR3 DNA: TGTGCCAGCAGCCTGGGGCCGTCAGGCAATCAGCCCCAGCATTTT

V gene: TRBV11-2
D gene: .
J gene: TRBJ1-1
clone size: once
CDR3 protein: CASSLLMNTEAFF
CDR3 DNA: TGTGCCAGCAGCTTATTAATGAACACTGAAGCTTTCTTT